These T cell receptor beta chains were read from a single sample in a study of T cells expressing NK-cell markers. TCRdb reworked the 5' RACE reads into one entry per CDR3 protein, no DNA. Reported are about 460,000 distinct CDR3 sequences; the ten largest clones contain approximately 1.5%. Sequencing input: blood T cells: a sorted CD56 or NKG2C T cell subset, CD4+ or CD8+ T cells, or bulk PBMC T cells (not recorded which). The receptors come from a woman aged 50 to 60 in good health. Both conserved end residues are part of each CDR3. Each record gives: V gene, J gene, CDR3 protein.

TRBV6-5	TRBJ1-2	CASSYSIPSSDYGYTF
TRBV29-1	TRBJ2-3	CSAQGVTDTQYF
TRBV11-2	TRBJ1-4	CASNQNSLTATNEKLFF
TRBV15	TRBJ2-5	CATTPDRETQYF
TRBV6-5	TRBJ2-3	CASSRQGLLSTDTQYF
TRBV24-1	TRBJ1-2	CATSDYRQNYGYTF
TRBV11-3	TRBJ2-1	CASRSQGWDEQFF
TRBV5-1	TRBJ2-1	CASSSLFTGSPQSEQFF
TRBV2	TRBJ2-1	CASRRGTGGRNEQFF
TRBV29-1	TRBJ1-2	CSVEDRGMNYGYTF
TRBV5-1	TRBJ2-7	CASSSNRRPAYEQYF
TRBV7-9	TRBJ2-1	CASLAGGYNEQFF
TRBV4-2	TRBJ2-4	CASSQAAGVTLAKNIQYF
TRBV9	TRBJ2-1	CASSVVPGGVHNEQFF
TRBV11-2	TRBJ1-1	CASSPLQVRLAFF
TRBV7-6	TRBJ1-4	CASSPIGWDEKLFF
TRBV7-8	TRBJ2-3	CASSLVWASVSDTQYF
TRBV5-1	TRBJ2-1	CASSLVGMSSYNEQFF
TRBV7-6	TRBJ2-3	CASSLSGPQDTQYF
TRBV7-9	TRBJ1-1	CASSLQGRVEAFF
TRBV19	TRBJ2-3	CASRGQGVDTQYF
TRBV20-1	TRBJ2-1	CSAREWFGSGNEQFF
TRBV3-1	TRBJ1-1	CASSPTQLGTEAFF
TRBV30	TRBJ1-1	CAWTKGQNTEAFF
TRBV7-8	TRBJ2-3	CASSPRWLAGGNTDTQYF
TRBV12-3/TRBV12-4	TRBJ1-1	CASRTQGAGTEAFF
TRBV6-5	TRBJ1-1	CASSSGKGTGTEAFF
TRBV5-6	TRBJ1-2	CASSLALRQVNYGYTF
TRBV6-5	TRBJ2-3	CASATGLSSTDTQYF
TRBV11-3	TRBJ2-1	CASSSESSYNEQFF
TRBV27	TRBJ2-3	CARRGSSTDTQYF
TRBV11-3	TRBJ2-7	CASSRPRFPPYEQYF
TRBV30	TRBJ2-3	CAWSVRSGRGYTQYF
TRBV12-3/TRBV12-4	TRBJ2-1	CASSLGTSGSPPHNEQFF
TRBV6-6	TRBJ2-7	CASSFPGTSGGEQYF
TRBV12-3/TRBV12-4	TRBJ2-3	CASSPQTGAHTDTQYF
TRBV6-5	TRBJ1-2	CASNPGTGIYGYTF
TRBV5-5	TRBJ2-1	CASSLAKLAGVGEQFF
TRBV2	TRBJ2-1	CASYLPGQGAGEQFF